Presented here are 3 T cell receptor beta chains from one specimen sequenced in a study of shared clonotypes between healthy human individuals. This table comes from immunoSEQ multiplex PCR, and its TCRdb copy is limited to in-frame clones, with some not included. The sample holds fewer than 1.8 million clones, 98% seen once. The sample consisted of naive CD4+ T cells sorted from blood. Subset denoted: CD45RA+ positively selected. Receptors originate from a young man in good health.

The chain has TRBV5-1 and TRBJ2-7; 7 bases fit TRBD1. With V trimmed by 4 bases and J by 4 bases, 11 bases remained unmatched. Germline loops: CDR1 SGHRS, CDR2 YFSETQ. The CDR3 totals 15 residues. The CDR3 nucleotides are TGCGCCAGCAGCCCCGGCGGACAGGTGATTTACGAGCAGTACTTC. Translation gives CASSPGGQVIYEQYF.

V usage is TRBV29-1 and J usage is TRBJ2-5, with D possibly being TRBD2 (6 bases). Germline CDR1 is SQVTM and CDR2 is ANQGSEA. The CDR3 runs 13 residues. The CDR3 nucleotides read TGCAGGGCCGGCGGGGCAGTCCAAGAGACCCAGTACTTC. Amino acids: CRAGGAVQETQYF.

The chain is built from TRBV27 and TRBJ1-5; D gene unclear. CDR1 is MNHEY, CDR2 SMNVEV, per germline (reference sequence). The V end lost 2 bases, the J end lost 8 bases, and 13 bases lay between the germline ends. The CDR3 totals 14 residues. The CDR3 protein is CASSLIGSWEPQHF. The CDR3 DNA follows: TGTGCCAGCAGTTTAATCGGGAGTTGGGAGCCCCAGCATTTT.